The entry that follows covers one T cell receptor beta chain sequence. These data belong to a study of long-term antiretroviral therapy in people with HIV. The CDR3 has 13 amino acids. CDR1 is GTSNPN, CDR2 SVGIG, per germline (reference sequence). V shed 1 base and J shed 10 bases, with 16 bases lying between them. At survey level, the immunoSEQ assay was run in its v3.0 version. Sequencing was performed with immunoSEQ multiplex PCR; in TCRdb, only in-frame clones are kept and a portion is missing. The sample lists 33,000 or so clones, roughly 82% seen once, with under 15% in the top ten. V usage is TRBV30 and J usage is TRBJ1-1; possible D gene TRBD1, 5 bases. The source is a man aged 18-30 years with HIV. This specimen was unsorted PBMCs, taken 0.3 years after starting antiretroviral therapy. The CDR3: CAWSEGPFGSAFF. The CDR3 DNA sequence: TGTGCCTGGAGTGAGGGACCTTTTGGTTCAGCTTTCTTT.